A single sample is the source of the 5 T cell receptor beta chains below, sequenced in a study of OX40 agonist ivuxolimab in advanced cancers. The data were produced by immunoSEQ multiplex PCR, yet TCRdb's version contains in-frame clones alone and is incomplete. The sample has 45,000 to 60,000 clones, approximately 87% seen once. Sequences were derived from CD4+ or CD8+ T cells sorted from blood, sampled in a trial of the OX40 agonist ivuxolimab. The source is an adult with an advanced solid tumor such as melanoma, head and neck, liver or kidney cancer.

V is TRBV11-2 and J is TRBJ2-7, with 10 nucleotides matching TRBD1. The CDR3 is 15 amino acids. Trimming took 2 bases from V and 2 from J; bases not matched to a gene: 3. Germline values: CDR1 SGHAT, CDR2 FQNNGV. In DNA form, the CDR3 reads TGTGCCAGCAGCTTAAGGGACAGGGGAACCTACGAGCAGTACTTC. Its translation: CASSLRDRGTYEQYF.

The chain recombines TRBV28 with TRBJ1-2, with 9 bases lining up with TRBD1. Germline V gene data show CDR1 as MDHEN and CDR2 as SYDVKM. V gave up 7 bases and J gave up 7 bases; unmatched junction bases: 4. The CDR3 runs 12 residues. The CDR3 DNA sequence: TGTGCCAGCACACAGGGGGCGTTTGGCTACACCTTC. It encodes CASTQGAFGYTF.

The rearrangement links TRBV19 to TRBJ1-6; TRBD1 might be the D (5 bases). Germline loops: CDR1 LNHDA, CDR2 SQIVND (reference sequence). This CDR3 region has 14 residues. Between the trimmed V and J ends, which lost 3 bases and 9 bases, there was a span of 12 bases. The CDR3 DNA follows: TGTGCCAGTAGTATTGGGGCAATCGGTTCACCCCTCCACTTT. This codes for CASSIGAIGSPLHF.

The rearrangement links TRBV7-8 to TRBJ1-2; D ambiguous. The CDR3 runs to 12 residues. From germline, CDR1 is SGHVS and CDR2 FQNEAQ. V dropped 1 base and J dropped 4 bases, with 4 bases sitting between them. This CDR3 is CASSLVSYGYTF. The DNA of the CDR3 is TGTGCCAGCAGCTTAGTTTCCTATGGCTACACCTTC.

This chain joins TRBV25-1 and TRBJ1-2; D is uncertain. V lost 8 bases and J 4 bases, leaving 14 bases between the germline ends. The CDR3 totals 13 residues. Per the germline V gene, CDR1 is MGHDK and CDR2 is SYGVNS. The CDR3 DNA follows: TGTGCCAGCGGTAGCGGGCAGTCCTATGGCTACACCTTC. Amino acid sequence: CASGSGQSYGYTF.